The 25 T cell receptor beta chains given below trace back to one sample, sequenced in a study of blood T cell repertoires in COVID-19. Repertoires were generated with immunoSEQ multiplex PCR, while TCRdb's copy carries only in-frame clones and drops some. In the table there are a few hundred thousand clones, more than 80% of which are singletons. The material sequenced was peripheral blood. These receptor sequences come from a woman in her fifties or sixties with COVID-19, enrolled during active disease.

This clone has a single count. The V and J genes are TRBV4-1 and TRBJ1-5; 8 nucleotides agree with TRBD1. This CDR3 has 17 amino acids. The V segment lost 1 base and the J segment 5 bases; nucleotides outside the gene matches: 10. Germline CDR1 is MGHRA and CDR2 is YSYEKL. CDR3 in amino acids: CASSQGTGQMIYQPQHF. The CDR3 DNA reads as TGCGCCAGCAGCCAAGGGACAGGGCAAATGATATATCAGCCCCAGCATTTT.

This chain joins TRBV18 and TRBJ2-3; the D is unclear. CDR3 length equals 16 residues. Deletions cut 1 base from V and 4 bases from J, with 15 bases between. Per the germline V gene, CDR1 is KGHSH and CDR2 is LQKENI. CDR3: CASSPQAQVLADTQYF. The CDR3 nucleotides read TGTGCCAGCTCACCACAGGCCCAGGTTTTAGCAGATACGCAGTATTTT.

The V gene is TRBV5-1, the J gene TRBJ2-3; 9 bases map to TRBD2. In germline, CDR1 is SGHRS, CDR2 YFSETQ. The CDR3 is 16 amino acids. V was pared by 2 bases and J by 6 bases, with 10 bases of the junction left unmatched. The CDR3 DNA sequence: TGCGCCAGCAGCTTAGGCTTAGCGGGAGATTCGGATACGCAGTATTTT. Its protein product is CASSLGLAGDSDTQYF.

The V call is TRBV5-4, the J call TRBJ2-1; 12 nucleotides agree with TRBD1. V dropped 1 base and J dropped 9; count of bases not matched to a gene: 5. The CDR3 loop spans 15 amino acids. Germline V gene lookup returns CDR1 SGHNT and CDR2 YYREEE (reference sequence). CDR3 sequence reads: CASSLLGTGGTEQFF. CDR3 DNA: TGTGCCAGCAGCTTGTTAGGGACAGGGGGCACTGAGCAGTTCTTC.

The chain carries TRBV5-1 and TRBJ2-1, with 14 bases identical to TRBD2. Trimming removed 6 bases from V and 7 bases from J; junction bases left unmatched: 9. The CDR3 is made up of 16 amino acids. CDR1 is SGHRS and CDR2 is YFSETQ in the germline V gene. The CDR3 nucleotides are TGCGCCAGCACTACACTGGGACTAGCGGGAGATAATGAGCAGTTCTTC. Translated: CASTTLGLAGDNEQFF.

This chain connects TRBV19 to TRBJ2-2; TRBD2 aligns across 11 bases. The CDR3 totals 17 residues. In germline, CDR1 is LNHDA, CDR2 SQIVND (reference sequence). Trimming at V came to 3 bases and at J to 7 bases, leaving 10 bases not matched to a gene. CDR3 in amino acids: CASSIGGSGRASGELFF. The CDR3 DNA reads TGTGCCAGTAGTATTGGCGGTAGCGGGAGGGCCAGCGGGGAGCTGTTTTTT. Looking up the rest from reference TRBV19 and TRBJ2-2 gives the full variable domain: DGGITQSPKYLFRKEGQNVTLSCEQNLNHDAMYWYRQDPGQGLRLIYYSQIVNDFQKGDIAEGYSVSREKKESFPLTVTSAQKNPTAFYLCASSIGGSGRASGELFFGEGSRLTVL.

The V gene is TRBV7-9, the J gene TRBJ2-7; 8 bases map to TRBD2. V shed 5 bases and J 5 bases; nucleotides not matched to a gene: 14. Germline V gives CDR1 SEHNR, CDR2 FQNEAQ (reference sequence). The CDR3 runs 16 residues. Here the CDR3 reads CASSLGESGRAHEQYF. For the CDR3, the DNA is TGTGCCAGCAGCCTCGGGGAGAGCGGGAGAGCCCACGAGCAGTACTTC.

This chain connects TRBV6-5 to TRBJ2-7; 7 bases agree with TRBD2. The CDR3 is made up of 14 amino acids. Germline V lookup: CDR1 MNHEY, CDR2 SVGAGI. V gave up 7 bases and J gave up 0 bases; unmatched junction bases: 6. The CDR3 DNA sequence: TGTGCCAGCACCCACAGCGGGAACTCCTACGAGCAGTACTTC. Its translation: CASTHSGNSYEQYF.

Only one count was recorded for this clone. V and J are TRBV6-5 and TRBJ2-2; TRBD1 aligns across 9 bases. The CDR3 contains 16 residues. The junction had 6 bases not matched to a gene; V was cut back by 0 bases and J by 7 bases. Germline loops: CDR1 MNHEY, CDR2 SVGAGI. The CDR3 spells CASSYSLQGAGGELFF. Here the CDR3 DNA reads TGTGCCAGCAGTTACTCGCTACAGGGGGCGGGCGGGGAGCTGTTTTTT.

The rearrangement uses TRBV7-9 and TRBJ2-7; 7 bases match TRBD2. CDR3 length: 15 residues. The ends lost 1 base at V and 5 bases at J; junction bases unmatched: 8. The germline CDR1 and CDR2 sequences are SEHNR and FQNEAQ (reference sequence). In DNA form, the CDR3 reads TGTGCCAGCAGCTTAGGGTCGGGGGGTATCGACGAGCAGTACTTC. This sequence encodes CASSLGSGGIDEQYF.

This clone has more than one count but fewer than ten. DNA of the CDR3: TGTGCCAGCAGCTTACCCCGAGCGAGGGGGCTGGGAAACATTCAGTACTTC. Protein sequence: CASSLPRARGLGNIQYF. The genes are TRBV5-6 and TRBJ2-4; 7 bases are a match to TRBD1. Germline CDR1 is SGHDT and CDR2 is YYEEEE. V trimming: 2 bases; J trimming: 6 bases; junction bases outside the gene matches: 14. This CDR3 contains 17 residues.

The chain has TRBV18 and TRBJ2-3; 7 bases fit TRBD1. Germline trimming cut 6 bases from V and 4 bases from J; bases unmatched to any gene: 7. There are 14 residues in the CDR3. Per the germline V gene, CDR1 is KGHSH and CDR2 is LQKENI. Here the CDR3 reads CASSSTGSADTQYF. In DNA, the CDR3 is TGTGCCAGCTCGTCGACAGGGTCGGCAGATACGCAGTATTTT.

V gene TRBV12-3 or TRBV12-4 combines with J gene TRBJ2-7, with D possibly being TRBD1 (6 bases). Deletions cut 5 bases from V and 5 bases from J, with 10 bases between. The CDR3 is 12 residues long. CDR3 region: CASSQNRDEQYF. CDR3 DNA sequence: TGTGCCAGCAGTCAGAACAGGGACGAGCAGTACTTC.

The CDR3 DNA reads as TGTGCCAGTAGTAGCGGCTCCTCTGGAAACACCATATATTTT. Its protein is CASSSGSSGNTIYF. The gene calls are TRBV19 and TRBJ1-3; no definite D call. The CDR3 totals 14 residues. The V end lost 4 bases, the J end lost 0 bases, and 7 bases lay between the germline ends. From germline, CDR1 is LNHDA and CDR2 SQIVND (reference sequence).

The chain employs TRBV4-2 and TRBJ2-1; TRBD2 matches 8 bases. This CDR3 has 15 amino acids. The ends lost 0 bases at V and 10 bases at J; junction bases unmatched: 8. Germline V gene sequence: CDR1 LGHNA, CDR2 YNFKEQ. The CDR3 sequence is CASSQDLAGRGEQFF. In DNA, the CDR3 is TGTGCCAGCAGCCAAGACTTAGCGGGGAGGGGGGAGCAGTTCTTC.

This rearrangement joins TRBV7-6 to TRBJ2-1; D uncertain. The CDR3 has 15 residues. Germline loops: CDR1 SGHVS, CDR2 FNYEAQ. With 1 base removed from V and 0 bases from J, the gap between germline ends came to 7 bases. The DNA for the CDR3 is TGTGCCAGCAGCTTAGAGGCTAGCTCCTACAATGAGCAGTTCTTC. It translates to CASSLEASSYNEQFF.

The chain is built from TRBV27 and TRBJ2-1, with TRBD2 matching 8 bases. The CDR3 sequence is 15 residues long. Germline V CDR1 and CDR2: MNHEY, SMNVEV (reference sequence). With V trimmed by 4 bases and J by 2 bases, 4 bases remained unmatched. CDR3 bases: TGTGCCAGCAGTTCCGGGAGGGCCCCCTACAATGAGCAGTTCTTC. Translation: CASSSGRAPYNEQFF.

The J gene is TRBJ2-3, the V gene TRBV11-2, with TRBD2 matching 7 bases. The V segment lost 3 bases and the J segment 6 bases; nucleotides outside the gene matches: 15. The CDR3 length is 17 residues. Germline CDR1 SGHAT, CDR2 FQNNGV. The CDR3 is CASSFVRLADQRDTQYF. As DNA, the CDR3 is TGTGCCAGCAGCTTTGTGAGGCTAGCGGACCAACGGGATACGCAGTATTTT.

This chain links TRBV11-2 with TRBJ2-3, with 9 bases identical to TRBD2. The CDR3 has 15 residues. V lost 6 bases to trimming and J lost 2 bases; unmatched junction nucleotides: 6. Germline V gene sequence: CDR1 SGHAT, CDR2 FQNNGV. CDR3 DNA: TGTGCCAGCAGACGGGGACTAGCTTCCACAGATACGCAGTATTTT. It encodes CASRRGLASTDTQYF.

V is TRBV6-4 and J is TRBJ2-5, with 7 bases fitting TRBD1. Germline CDR1 and CDR2: MRHNA and SNTAGT. The junction had 16 bases not matched to a gene; V was cut back by 2 bases and J by 10 bases. The CDR3 runs to 16 residues. CDR3 coding DNA: TGTGCCAGCAGTGACAACCGGGACAGCCCTGAAGGGGGCCAGTACTTC. Protein product: CASSDNRDSPEGGQYF.

The chain has TRBV5-1 and TRBJ2-3; TRBD2 aligns across 9 bases. J lost 4 bases, V lost 0 bases, and 9 bases had no gene match. The CDR3 length is 17 residues. From germline, CDR1 is SGHRS and CDR2 YFSETQ. The CDR3 loop reads CASSLAPLAGSADTQYF. The CDR3 DNA sequence: TGCGCCAGCAGCTTGGCCCCCCTAGCGGGATCGGCAGATACGCAGTATTTT.

The chain combines TRBV5-8 with TRBJ1-2; D might be TRBD1 (5 bases). The CDR3 runs to 15 residues. CDR1 is SGHTS, CDR2 YDEGEE, per germline. With 1 base removed from V and 4 bases from J, the gap between germline ends came to 14 bases. CDR3 sequence (DNA): TGTGCCAGCAGCTTGATAGTTGACAGCATCTATGGCTACACCTTC. Amino acids: CASSLIVDSIYGYTF.

The chain links TRBV12-5 to TRBJ2-3; D ambiguous. CDR1 is LGHNT, CDR2 FRNRAP, per germline. The CDR3 length is 13 residues. Trimming cost V 1 base and J 0 bases, with 2 bases left between them. The CDR3 region is CASGLASTDTQYF. CDR3 DNA: TGTGCTAGTGGTTTGGCGAGCACAGATACGCAGTATTTT.

This clone was found a few times. This sequence joins TRBV11-2 and TRBJ1-1; no definite D call. Trimming stripped 1 base from V and 0 bases from J, with 3 bases between. Germline values: CDR1 SGHAT, CDR2 FQNNGV. The CDR3 runs 13 residues. The CDR3 sequence is CASSLGVNTEAFF. The CDR3 bases are TGTGCCAGCAGCTTAGGCGTGAACACTGAAGCTTTCTTT.

This clone was counted only a few times. This sequence joins TRBV2 and TRBJ2-3; D may be TRBD1 (6 bases). This CDR3 comprises 16 residues. The V gene's germline CDR1 is SNHLY and CDR2 FYNNEI. The ends were cut back, 5 bases at V and 2 bases at J, with 17 bases in the middle. The CDR3 sequence: CASSLVGQTPTDTQYF. CDR3 bases: TGTGCCAGCAGTTTAGTTGGACAGACCCCCACAGATACGCAGTATTTT.